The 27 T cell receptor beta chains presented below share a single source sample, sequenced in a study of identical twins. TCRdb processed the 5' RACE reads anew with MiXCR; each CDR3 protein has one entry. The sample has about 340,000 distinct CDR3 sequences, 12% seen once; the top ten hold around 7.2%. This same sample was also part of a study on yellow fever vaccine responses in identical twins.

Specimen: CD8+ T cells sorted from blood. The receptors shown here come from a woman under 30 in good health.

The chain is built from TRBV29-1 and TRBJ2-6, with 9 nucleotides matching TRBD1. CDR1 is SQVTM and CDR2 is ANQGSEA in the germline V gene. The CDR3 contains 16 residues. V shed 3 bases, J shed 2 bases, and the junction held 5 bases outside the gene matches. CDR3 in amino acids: CSVEDRGPPGANVLTF. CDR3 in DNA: TGCAGCGTTGAGGACAGGGGCCCCCCTGGGGCCAACGTCCTGACTTTC. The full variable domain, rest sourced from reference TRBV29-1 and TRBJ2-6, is SAVISQKPSRDICQRGTSLTIQCQVDSQVTMMFWYRQQPGQSLTLIATANQGSEATYESGFVIDKFPISRPNLTFSTLTVSNMSPEDSSIYLCSVEDRGPPGANVLTFGAGSRLTVL.

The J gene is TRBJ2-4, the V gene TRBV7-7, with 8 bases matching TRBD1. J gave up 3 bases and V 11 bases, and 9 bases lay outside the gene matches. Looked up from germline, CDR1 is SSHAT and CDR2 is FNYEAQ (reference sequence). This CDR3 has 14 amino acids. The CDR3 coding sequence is TGTGCCGGGAGAAAGGGGACAGGCAAAAACATTCAGTACTTC. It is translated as CAGRKGTGKNIQYF.

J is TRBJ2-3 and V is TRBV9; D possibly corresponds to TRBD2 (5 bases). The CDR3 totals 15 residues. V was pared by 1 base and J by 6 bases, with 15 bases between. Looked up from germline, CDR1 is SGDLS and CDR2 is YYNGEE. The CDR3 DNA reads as TGTGCCAGCAGCGTATACAGCGGATCTCACGATACGCAGTATTTT. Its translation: CASSVYSGSHDTQYF.

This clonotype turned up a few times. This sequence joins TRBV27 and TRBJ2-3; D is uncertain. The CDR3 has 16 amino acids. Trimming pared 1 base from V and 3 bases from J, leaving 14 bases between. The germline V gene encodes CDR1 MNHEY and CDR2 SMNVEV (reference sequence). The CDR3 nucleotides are TGTGCCAGCAGTTTATTTGCCAGCCTTCGGACAGATACGCAGTATTTT. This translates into CASSLFASLRTDTQYF.

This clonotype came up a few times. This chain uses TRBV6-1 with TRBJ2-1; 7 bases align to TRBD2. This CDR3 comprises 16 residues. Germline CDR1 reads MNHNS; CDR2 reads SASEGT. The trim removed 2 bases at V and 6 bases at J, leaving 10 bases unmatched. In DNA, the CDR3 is TGTGCCAGCAGTGAAAGAGGCGGGAGAAGGTCCAATGAGCAGTTCTTC. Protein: CASSERGGRRSNEQFF.

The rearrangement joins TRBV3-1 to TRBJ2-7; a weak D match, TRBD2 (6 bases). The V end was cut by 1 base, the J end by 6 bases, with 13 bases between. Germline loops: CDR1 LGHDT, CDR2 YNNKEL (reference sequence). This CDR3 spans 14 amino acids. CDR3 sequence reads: CASSQARLVGEQYF. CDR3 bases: TGTGCCAGCAGCCAAGCGAGACTAGTAGGCGAGCAGTACTTC.

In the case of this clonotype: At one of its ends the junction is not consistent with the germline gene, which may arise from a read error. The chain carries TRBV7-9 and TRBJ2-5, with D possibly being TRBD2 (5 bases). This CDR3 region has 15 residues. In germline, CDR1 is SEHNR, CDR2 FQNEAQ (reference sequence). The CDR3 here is CASSLLALDEETQCF. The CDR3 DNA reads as TGTGCCAGCAGCTTACTGGCACTAGATGAAGAGACCCAGTGCTTC. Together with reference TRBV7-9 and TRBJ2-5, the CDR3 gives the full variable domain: DTGVSQNPRHKITKRGQNVTFRCDPISEHNRLYWYRQTLGQGPEFLTYFQNEAQLEKSRLLSDRFSAERPKGSFSTLEIQRTEQGDSAMYLCASSLLALDEETQCFGPGTRLLVL.

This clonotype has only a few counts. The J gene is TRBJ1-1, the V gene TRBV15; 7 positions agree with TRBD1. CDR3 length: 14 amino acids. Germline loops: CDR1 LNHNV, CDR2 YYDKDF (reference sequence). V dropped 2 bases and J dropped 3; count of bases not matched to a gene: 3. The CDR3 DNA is TGTGCCACCAGCAGAAGACAGGGAGACACTGAAGCTTTCTTT. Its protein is CATSRRQGDTEAFF.

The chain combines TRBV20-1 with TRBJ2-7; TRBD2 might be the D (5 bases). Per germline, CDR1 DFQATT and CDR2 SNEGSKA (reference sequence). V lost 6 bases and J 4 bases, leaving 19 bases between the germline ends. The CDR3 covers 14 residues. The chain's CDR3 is CSARPGFDLYEQYF. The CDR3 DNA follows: TGCAGTGCCCGACCGGGATTCGATTTATACGAGCAGTACTTC.

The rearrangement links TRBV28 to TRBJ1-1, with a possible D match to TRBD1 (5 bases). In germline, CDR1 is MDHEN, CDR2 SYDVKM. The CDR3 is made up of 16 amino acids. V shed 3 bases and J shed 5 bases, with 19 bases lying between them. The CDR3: CASSFPLTGVGTEAFF. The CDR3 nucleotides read TGTGCCAGCAGTTTCCCTCTGACGGGGGTTGGAACTGAAGCTTTCTTT.

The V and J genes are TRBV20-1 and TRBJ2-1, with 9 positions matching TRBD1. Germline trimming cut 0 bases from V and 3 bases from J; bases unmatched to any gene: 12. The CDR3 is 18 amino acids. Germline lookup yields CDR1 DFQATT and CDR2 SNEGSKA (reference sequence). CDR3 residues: CSARERPTGTGFYNEQFF. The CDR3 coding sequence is TGCAGTGCTAGAGAGAGGCCAACTGGGACAGGGTTCTACAATGAGCAGTTCTTC.

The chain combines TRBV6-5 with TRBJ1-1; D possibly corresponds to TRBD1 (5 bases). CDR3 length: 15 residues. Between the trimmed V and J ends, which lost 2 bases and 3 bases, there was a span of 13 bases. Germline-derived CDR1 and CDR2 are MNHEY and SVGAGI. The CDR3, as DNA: TGTGCCAGCAGTTACGGGGCAGGTCCTCACACTGAAGCTTTCTTT. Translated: CASSYGAGPHTEAFF.

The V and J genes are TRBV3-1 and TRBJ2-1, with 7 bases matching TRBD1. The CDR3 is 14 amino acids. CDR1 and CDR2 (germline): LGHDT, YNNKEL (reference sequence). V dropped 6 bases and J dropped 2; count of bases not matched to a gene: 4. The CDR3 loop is CASRSDRAYNEQFF. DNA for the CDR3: TGTGCCAGCAGATCCGACAGGGCCTACAATGAGCAGTTCTTC.

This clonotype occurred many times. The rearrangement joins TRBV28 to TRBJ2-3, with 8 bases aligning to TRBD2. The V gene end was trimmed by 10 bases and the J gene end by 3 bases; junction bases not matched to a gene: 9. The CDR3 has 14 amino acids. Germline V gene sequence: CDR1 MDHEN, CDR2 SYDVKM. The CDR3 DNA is TGTGCCACGAGACCGGGACTAGAAACAGATACGCAGTATTTT. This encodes CATRPGLETDTQYF. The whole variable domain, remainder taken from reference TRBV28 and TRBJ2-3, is DVKVTQSSRYLVKRTGEKVFLECVQDMDHENMFWYRQDPGLGLRLIYFSYDVKMKEKGDIPEGYSVSREKKERFSLILESASTNQTSMYLCATRPGLETDTQYFGPGTRLTVL.

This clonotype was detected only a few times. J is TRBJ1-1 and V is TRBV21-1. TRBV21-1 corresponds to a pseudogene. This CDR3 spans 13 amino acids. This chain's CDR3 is CASRPGRNTEAFF. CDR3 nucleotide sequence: TGTGCCAGCAGACCTGGAAGGAACACTGAAGCTTTCTTT.

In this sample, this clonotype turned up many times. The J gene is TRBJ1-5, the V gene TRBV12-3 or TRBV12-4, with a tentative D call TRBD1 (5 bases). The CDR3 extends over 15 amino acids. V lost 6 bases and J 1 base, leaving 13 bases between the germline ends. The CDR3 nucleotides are TGTGCCAGCAGCCCCAGAGGGGACAGCAATCAGCCCCAGCATTTT. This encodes CASSPRGDSNQPQHF.

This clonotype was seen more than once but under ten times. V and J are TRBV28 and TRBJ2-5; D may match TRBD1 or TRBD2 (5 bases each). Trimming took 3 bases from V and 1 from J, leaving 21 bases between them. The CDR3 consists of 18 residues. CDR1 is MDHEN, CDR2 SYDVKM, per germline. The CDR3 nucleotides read TGTGCCAGCAGTTTCTTCGCCCCGGGACGCAGGTTCCAAGAGACCCAGTACTTC. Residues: CASSFFAPGRRFQETQYF.

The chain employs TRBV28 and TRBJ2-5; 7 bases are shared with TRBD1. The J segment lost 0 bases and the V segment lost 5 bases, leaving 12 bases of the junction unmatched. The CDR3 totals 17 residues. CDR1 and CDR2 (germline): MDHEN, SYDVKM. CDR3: CASSLPRDREYQETQYF. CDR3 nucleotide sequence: TGTGCCAGCAGTCTACCCCGGGACAGAGAGTACCAAGAGACCCAGTACTTC.

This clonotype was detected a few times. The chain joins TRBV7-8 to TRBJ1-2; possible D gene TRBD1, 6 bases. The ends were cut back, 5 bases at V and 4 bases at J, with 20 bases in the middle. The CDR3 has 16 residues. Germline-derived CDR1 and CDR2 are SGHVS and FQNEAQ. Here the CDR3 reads CASSPAPATGIYGYTF. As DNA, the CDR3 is TGTGCCAGCAGCCCCGCGCCGGCGACAGGAATCTATGGCTACACCTTC.

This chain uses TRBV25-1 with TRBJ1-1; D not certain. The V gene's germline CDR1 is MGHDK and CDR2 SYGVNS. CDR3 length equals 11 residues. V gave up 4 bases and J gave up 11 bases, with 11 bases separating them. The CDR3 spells CASSGGREAFF. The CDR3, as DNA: TGTGCCAGCAGTGGGGGAAGAGAGGCTTTCTTT.

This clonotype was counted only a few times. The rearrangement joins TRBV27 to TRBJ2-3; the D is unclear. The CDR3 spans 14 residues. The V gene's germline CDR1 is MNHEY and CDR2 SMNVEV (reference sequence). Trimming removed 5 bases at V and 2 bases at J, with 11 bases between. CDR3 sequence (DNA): TGTGCCAGCAGTCCGACGGACGACACAGATACGCAGTATTTT. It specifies CASSPTDDTDTQYF.

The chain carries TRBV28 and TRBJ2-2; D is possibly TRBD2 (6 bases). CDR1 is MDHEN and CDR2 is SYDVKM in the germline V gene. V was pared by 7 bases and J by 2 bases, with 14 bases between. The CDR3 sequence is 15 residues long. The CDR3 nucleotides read TGTGCCAGCAAGGGGAGGAGACGTAACACCGGGGAGCTGTTTTTT. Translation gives CASKGRRRNTGELFF.

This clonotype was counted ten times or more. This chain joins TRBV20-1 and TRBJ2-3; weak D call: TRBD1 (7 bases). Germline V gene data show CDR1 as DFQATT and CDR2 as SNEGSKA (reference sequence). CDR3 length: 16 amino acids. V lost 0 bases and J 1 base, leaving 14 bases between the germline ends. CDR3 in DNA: TGCAGTGCTAGAGACTCCAGGGGGGTCGGCACAGATACGCAGTATTTT. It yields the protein CSARDSRGVGTDTQYF.

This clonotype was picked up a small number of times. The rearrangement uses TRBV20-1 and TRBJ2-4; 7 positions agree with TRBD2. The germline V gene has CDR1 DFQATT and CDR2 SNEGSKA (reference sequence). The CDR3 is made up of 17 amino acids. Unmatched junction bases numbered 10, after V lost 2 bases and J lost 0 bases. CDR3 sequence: CSARPAGPLIAKNIQYF. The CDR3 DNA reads TGCAGTGCTAGACCAGCGGGGCCTCTTATAGCCAAAAACATTCAGTACTTC.

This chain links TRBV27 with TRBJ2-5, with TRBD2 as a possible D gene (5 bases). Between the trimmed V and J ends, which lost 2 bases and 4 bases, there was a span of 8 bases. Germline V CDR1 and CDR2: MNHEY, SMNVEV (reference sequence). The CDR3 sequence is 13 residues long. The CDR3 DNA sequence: TGTGCCAGCAGTTTAGTACGGGGAGAGACCCAGTACTTC. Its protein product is CASSLVRGETQYF.

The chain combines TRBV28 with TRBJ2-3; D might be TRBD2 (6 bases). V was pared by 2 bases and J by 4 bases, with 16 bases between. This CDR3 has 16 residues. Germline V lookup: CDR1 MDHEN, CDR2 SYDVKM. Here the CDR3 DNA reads TGTGCCAGCAGTTTAGGGCGGGGCAGGGTCGCAGATACGCAGTATTTT. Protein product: CASSLGRGRVADTQYF.

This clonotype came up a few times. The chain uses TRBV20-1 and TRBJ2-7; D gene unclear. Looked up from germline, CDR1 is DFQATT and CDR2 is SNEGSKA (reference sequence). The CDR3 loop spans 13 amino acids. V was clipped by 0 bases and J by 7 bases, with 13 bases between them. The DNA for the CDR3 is TGCAGTGCTAGAGATTCAGGCCAGAGGGAGCAGTACTTC. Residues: CSARDSGQREQYF.